The next 31 T cell receptor beta chains were all read from a single sample in a study of early T cells in non-severe SARS-CoV-2 infection. TCRdb recomputed calls from the 5' RACE reads with MiXCR, one row per CDR3 protein. The data hold around 83,000 distinct CDR3 sequences, with about an eighth observed a single time. Sequences were derived from whole blood, sampled at baseline. All receptors derive from an adult who was a healthcare worker with PCR-confirmed SARS-CoV-2 infection or an uninfected control (not recorded which).

In its sample, this clonotype was seen a few times. V is TRBV12-3 or TRBV12-4 and J is TRBJ2-7; 11 nucleotides line up with TRBD2. Trimming took 5 bases from V and 3 from J; bases not matched to a gene: 6. This CDR3 is built from 15 residues. CDR3 coding DNA: TGTGCCAGCAGTATCACCGGGACTAGCGGCTACGAGCAGTACTTC. Translating gives CASSITGTSGYEQYF.

This clonotype was detected only a few times. This sequence joins TRBV28 and TRBJ1-1; D ambiguous. CDR1 and CDR2 (germline): MDHEN, SYDVKM. The V and J ends lost 5 bases and 6 bases respectively, with 10 bases between them. The CDR3 contains 12 residues. The CDR3 loop is CASSTPWAEAFF. The CDR3 DNA reads TGTGCCAGCAGTACACCCTGGGCTGAAGCTTTCTTT.

This clonotype was counted only a few times. The chain links TRBV12-3 or TRBV12-4 to TRBJ1-1, with TRBD1 as a possible D gene (6 bases). V lost 3 bases to trimming and J lost 4 bases, with 12 bases between them. The CDR3 spans 14 residues. CDR3 DNA: TGTGCCAGCAGTTTTGGGGGCTCGGTCACTGAAGCTTTCTTT. It specifies CASSFGGSVTEAFF.

The CDR3 DNA sequence: TGTGCCAGCAGTGAATTCAGCGGGAGGACAGATACGCAGTATTTT. Protein: CASSEFSGRTDTQYF. The rearrangement uses TRBV6-1 and TRBJ2-3; 9 nucleotides align to TRBD2. Looked up from germline, CDR1 is MNHNS and CDR2 is SASEGT. V lost 2 bases and J lost 3; bases outside the gene matches: 3. The CDR3 is 15 residues long.

The chain combines TRBV29-1 with TRBJ2-7, with a weak D call TRBD2 (6 bases). Germline V CDR1 and CDR2: SQVTM, ANQGSEA. There are 12 residues in the CDR3. Trimming took off 2 bases at V and 5 bases at J, with 10 bases between the two ends. The DNA of the CDR3 is TGCAGCGTTGAAAGGAGCGGGCACGAGCAGTACTTC. Translating gives CSVERSGHEQYF.

This chain connects TRBV21-1 to TRBJ2-7; the table's D gene call, TRBD1, was not cross checked with the DNA. TRBV21-1 is tagged as a pseudogene. The CDR3 spans 14 residues. CDR3 loop: CASSKVGRGGEQYF. The CDR3 DNA reads as TGTGCCAGCAGCAAAGTAGGCAGGGGAGGCGAGCAGTACTTC.

This chain links TRBV7-9 with TRBJ2-4; D call uncertain. Looked up from germline, CDR1 is SEHNR and CDR2 is FQNEAQ (reference sequence). The V end lost 2 bases, the J end lost 16 bases, and 12 bases lay between the germline ends. The CDR3 totals 11 residues. DNA for the CDR3: TGTGCCAGCAGCTTATCCCCGGTACAATACTTC. It specifies CASSLSPVQYF.

This clonotype was recorded a few times. The rearrangement joins TRBV12-3 or TRBV12-4 to TRBJ1-2, with a tentative D call TRBD1 (6 bases). The CDR3 is 15 residues long. Trimming removed 7 bases from V and 5 bases from J, with 20 bases in between. The CDR3 nucleotides read TGTGCCAGCACCCTTGGGGGGGCCAGATCATATGGCTACACCTTC. Encoded protein: CASTLGGARSYGYTF.

This clonotype was picked up a small number of times. The chain carries TRBV20-1 and TRBJ2-2; D may be TRBD1 or TRBD2 (5 bases each). The CDR3 is made up of 13 amino acids. Between the trimmed V and J ends, which lost 4 bases and 2 bases, there was a span of 8 bases. Looked up from germline, CDR1 is DFQATT and CDR2 is SNEGSKA (reference sequence). The CDR3 spells CSATGPNTGELFF. In DNA, the CDR3 is TGCAGTGCTACGGGACCCAACACCGGGGAGCTGTTTTTT.

This clonotype came up many times. J is TRBJ2-7 and V is TRBV5-1; 7 bases are a match to TRBD1. The CDR3 runs 15 residues. Looked up from germline, CDR1 is SGHRS and CDR2 is YFSETQ. The junction had 12 bases not matched to a gene; V was cut back by 3 bases and J by 6 bases. The CDR3 region has the DNA TGCGCCAGCAGCTCCAGACAGGGCCAAGTTGGCGAGCAGTACTTC. Translation: CASSSRQGQVGEQYF.

The V and J genes are TRBV6-5 and TRBJ2-3; perhaps TRBD2 as D (5 bases). The CDR3 is 15 residues long. Germline V gene sequence: CDR1 MNHEY, CDR2 SVGAGI. Deletions cut 7 bases from V and 0 bases from J, with 14 bases between. The CDR3 region is CASMSTEASTDTQYF. The CDR3 DNA sequence: TGTGCCAGCATGTCTACGGAGGCTAGCACAGATACGCAGTATTTT.

This sequence joins TRBV28 and TRBJ2-3; no reliable D call. This CDR3 region has 16 residues. Trimming took off 6 bases at V and 0 bases at J, with 16 bases between the two ends. CDR1 is MDHEN and CDR2 is SYDVKM in the germline V gene. The CDR3 spells CASSPTTSMSTDTQYF. CDR3 sequence (DNA): TGTGCCAGCAGCCCTACGACATCGATGAGCACAGATACGCAGTATTTT.

This clonotype has a handful of counts. The gene calls are TRBV27 and TRBJ2-5; no definite D call. The germline V gene encodes CDR1 MNHEY and CDR2 SMNVEV (reference sequence). The CDR3 length is 15 residues. Trimming stripped 2 bases from V and 2 bases from J, with 12 bases between. CDR3 residues: CASSLRAVRQETQYF. The CDR3 DNA sequence: TGTGCCAGCAGTTTACGGGCAGTTCGACAAGAGACCCAGTACTTC.

Comment on this clonotype: An end of the junction does not agree with germline; a read error may underlie this. V and J are TRBV3-1 and TRBJ2-7, with D tentatively TRBD2 (7 bases). Germline V gene sequence: CDR1 LGHDT, CDR2 YNNKEL (reference sequence). CDR3 size: 16 residues. The CDR3, as DNA: TGTGCCAGCTGCCAATTGGCGGGGGCCAACTCCTACGAGCAGTACTTC. Its protein product is CASCQLAGANSYEQYF.

At least ten counts were recorded for this clonotype. J is TRBJ2-3 and V is TRBV20-1; 10 nucleotides align to TRBD2. CDR3 size: 18 residues. The germline gives CDR1 DFQATT, CDR2 SNEGSKA (reference sequence). V lost 1 base and J lost 2; bases outside the gene matches: 12. The CDR3 DNA follows: TGCAGTGCTAGAGGATACGGGGTAGCGGGGGGTCTCACAGATACGCAGTATTTT. Its protein is CSARGYGVAGGLTDTQYF.

The chain has TRBV12-3 or TRBV12-4 and TRBJ2-6; no firm D call. The V end was cut by 1 base, the J end by 5 bases, with 0 bases between. This CDR3 comprises 12 residues. CDR3 DNA: TGTGCCAGCAGTTTAGGGGCCAACGTCCTGACTTTC. Its translation is CASSLGANVLTF.

This clonotype was found many times. The V and J genes are TRBV6-6 and TRBJ2-1; D is ambiguous. The CDR3 spans 11 residues. Trimming pared 0 bases from V and 10 bases from J, leaving 4 bases between. The germline CDR1 and CDR2 sequences are MNHNY and SVGAGI (reference sequence). Here the CDR3 DNA reads TGTGCCAGCAGTTACTCCATGGAGCAGTTCTTC. Translation: CASSYSMEQFF.

For the CDR3, the DNA is TGTGCCAGCAGCTCCCGGGACAGGGGCGGTGTGGATACGCAGTATTTT. Translated, it gives CASSSRDRGGVDTQYF. The chain has TRBV21-1 and TRBJ2-3; the DNA was not used to check the table's D call, TRBD1. TRBV21-1 is a pseudogene. The CDR3 extends over 16 amino acids.

This clonotype was detected a few times. The CDR3 DNA reads as TGTGCCAGCAGAAGGGACAGGGGTGATCAGCCCCAGCATTTT. This gives the protein CASRRDRGDQPQHF. V is TRBV12-3 or TRBV12-4 and J is TRBJ1-5; 10 nucleotides align to TRBD1. The ends lost 6 bases at V and 5 bases at J; junction bases unmatched: 4. The CDR3 is made up of 14 amino acids.

The genes are TRBV10-3 and TRBJ2-7, with D unresolved. Germline V gives CDR1 ENHRY, CDR2 SYGVKD. Between the trimmed V and J ends, which lost 3 bases and 7 bases, there was a span of 10 bases. The CDR3 has 12 amino acids. CDR3 sequence: CAISEDLREQYF. The CDR3 DNA follows: TGTGCCATCAGTGAAGACTTGAGAGAGCAGTACTTC.

This clonotype was detected many times. The chain links TRBV7-2 to TRBJ2-3, with 7 bases aligning to TRBD2. The CDR3 consists of 18 residues. V shed 4 bases, J shed 3 bases, and the junction held 16 bases outside the gene matches. Germline V gene lookup returns CDR1 SGHTA and CDR2 FQGNSA. CDR3 sequence reads: CASSSPPGTTPLTDTQYF. CDR3 nucleotides: TGTGCCAGCAGCTCCCCACCCGGGACTACGCCGCTTACAGATACGCAGTATTTT.

This sequence joins TRBV29-1 and TRBJ2-7; 8 nucleotides match TRBD2. Germline lookup yields CDR1 SQVTM and CDR2 ANQGSEA. The CDR3 has 14 amino acids. The junction had 9 bases not matched to a gene; V was cut back by 6 bases and J by 2 bases. The CDR3 region is CSVFSGTIPYEQYF. The CDR3 region has the DNA TGCAGCGTCTTTAGCGGGACCATTCCCTACGAGCAGTACTTC.

V and J are TRBV5-1 and TRBJ2-5, with 13 bases matching TRBD2. The CDR3 runs 18 residues. V trimming: 1 base; J trimming: 6 bases; junction bases outside the gene matches: 12. CDR1 and CDR2 (germline): SGHRS, YFSETQ. CDR3 sequence reads: CASSLRLAGGPGAQTQYF. The DNA for the CDR3 is TGCGCCAGCAGCTTGCGACTAGCGGGAGGCCCAGGAGCACAGACCCAGTACTTC.

The CDR3 region has the DNA TGTGCCAGCAGTTTATTCGCGGAGGTACTGAACACTGAAGCTTTCTTT. Amino acids: CASSLFAEVLNTEAFF. J is TRBJ1-1 and V is TRBV12-3 or TRBV12-4; D not certain. The CDR3 extends over 16 amino acids. Trimming left V 2 bases short and J 0 bases short, with 13 bases between.

This clonotype was seen a few times. The chain joins TRBV7-8 to TRBJ1-5; D is unclear. Germline CDR1 is SGHVS and CDR2 is FQNEAQ. V lost 5 bases and J lost 0, with 11 bases in between. The CDR3 is 15 residues long. CDR3 protein: CASSPFTGSNQPQHF. CDR3 in DNA: TGTGCCAGCAGCCCGTTTACCGGTAGCAATCAGCCCCAGCATTTT.

This clonotype turned up a few times. The chain combines TRBV6-5 with TRBJ2-7, with TRBD2 matching over 15 bases. Unmatched junction bases numbered 14, after V lost 8 bases and J lost 0 bases. Germline CDR1 is MNHEY and CDR2 is SVGAGI. The CDR3 loop spans 19 amino acids. The CDR3 sequence: CASCFIGGLAGGSSYEQYF. CDR3 sequence (DNA): TGTGCCAGCTGCTTCATTGGAGGACTAGCGGGAGGGAGCTCCTACGAGCAGTACTTC.

The table lists this clonotype with many counts. The chain couples TRBV2 to TRBJ2-2; D remains unclear. Germline-derived CDR1 and CDR2 are SNHLY and FYNNEI. V was clipped by 3 bases and J by 7 bases, with 9 bases between them. The CDR3 spans 13 residues. In DNA form, the CDR3 reads TGTGCCAGCAGTGACTTAACGGGCGGGGAGCTGTTTTTT. Residues: CASSDLTGGELFF.

Concerning this clonotype itself: A much larger clone is a single base away; this may be a read error. The chain couples TRBV6-6 to TRBJ2-7, with 8 bases that match TRBD1. This CDR3 comprises 14 residues. Germline V lookup: CDR1 MNHNY, CDR2 SVGAGI (reference sequence). The CDR3 spells CVSTALGQAYEQYF. The CDR3 DNA sequence: TGTGTCAGCACCGCACTGGGACAGGCCTACGAGCAGTACTTC.

CDR3 residues: CASSLGHFAYEQYF. The CDR3, as DNA: TGTGCCAGCAGCCTGGGACACTTTGCCTACGAGCAGTACTTC. The gene calls are TRBV3-1 and TRBJ2-7; maybe TRBD1 (6 bases). The CDR3 loop spans 14 amino acids. V lost 4 bases, J lost 2 bases, and 12 bases lay in between. The V gene's germline CDR1 is LGHDT and CDR2 YNNKEL (reference sequence).

This clonotype turned up a few times. This chain joins TRBV5-4 and TRBJ2-7; 12 nucleotides agree with TRBD2. The CDR3 runs 18 residues. V lost 4 bases and J lost 3; bases outside the gene matches: 14. Per germline, CDR1 SGHNT and CDR2 YYREEE (reference sequence). CDR3 DNA sequence: TGTGCCAGCAGCAGGGCTCCGGGACTAGCGGGTATAGACTACGAGCAGTACTTC. This codes for CASSRAPGLAGIDYEQYF.

This clonotype showed up just a few times. The chain employs TRBV7-3 and TRBJ2-3; D perhaps matches TRBD2 (7 bases). Trimming removed 3 bases from V and 5 bases from J, with 12 bases in between. There are 14 residues in the CDR3. Looked up from germline, CDR1 is SGHTA and CDR2 is FQGTGA. The CDR3 region has the DNA TGTGCCAGCAGCTTCGGGGGGCCCGAAGATACGCAGTATTTT. This sequence encodes CASSFGGPEDTQYF.